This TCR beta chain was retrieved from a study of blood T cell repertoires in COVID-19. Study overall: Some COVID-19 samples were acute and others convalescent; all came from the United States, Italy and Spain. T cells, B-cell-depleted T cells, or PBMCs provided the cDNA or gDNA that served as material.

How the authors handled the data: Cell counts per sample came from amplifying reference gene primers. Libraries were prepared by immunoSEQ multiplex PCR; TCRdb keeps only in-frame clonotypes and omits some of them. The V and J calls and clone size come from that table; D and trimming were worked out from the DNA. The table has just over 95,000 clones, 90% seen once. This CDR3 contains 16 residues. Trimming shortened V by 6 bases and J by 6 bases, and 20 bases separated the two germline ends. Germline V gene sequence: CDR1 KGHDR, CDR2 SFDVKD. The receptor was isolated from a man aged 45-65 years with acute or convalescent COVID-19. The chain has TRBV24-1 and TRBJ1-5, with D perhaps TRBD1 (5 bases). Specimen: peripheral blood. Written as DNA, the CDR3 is TGTGCCACCAGTCGTCCGCGGGGCCGTCATGTTCAGCCCCAGCATTTT. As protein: CATSRPRGRHVQPQHF.